The 6 T cell receptor beta chains below were found in one sample sequenced in a study of OX40 agonist ivuxolimab in advanced cancers. The table came from immunoSEQ multiplex PCR; TCRdb's copy has only in-frame clones and leaves some out. The table includes approximately 73,000 clones, roughly nine tenths detected once. The sequencing here drew on CD4+ or CD8+ T cells sorted from blood, taken in a trial of the OX40 agonist ivuxolimab. These receptors were taken from an adult with an advanced solid tumor such as melanoma, head and neck, liver or kidney cancer.

A single count supports this clone. V and J are TRBV11-2 and TRBJ1-5, with a tentative D call TRBD1 (6 bases). Germline loops: CDR1 SGHAT, CDR2 FQNNGV. There are 15 residues in the CDR3. V lost 5 bases to trimming and J lost 0 bases, with 11 bases between them. Written as DNA, the CDR3 is TGTGCCAGCAGCCCGACAGGATATAGCAATCAGCCCCAGCATTTT. Amino acid sequence: CASSPTGYSNQPQHF.

V gene TRBV27 combines with J gene TRBJ2-2; no clear D. V lost 7 bases and J lost 7, with 10 bases in between. Germline CDR1 MNHEY, CDR2 SMNVEV (reference sequence). The CDR3 has 12 residues. The chain's CDR3 is CASTAVGGELFF. As DNA, the CDR3 is TGTGCCAGCACCGCAGTTGGCGGGGAGCTGTTTTTT.

The chain combines TRBV7-9 with TRBJ2-1; 11 bases agree with TRBD2. Germline CDR1 and CDR2: SEHNR and FQNEAQ (reference sequence). The CDR3 has 15 amino acids. J lost 3 bases, V lost 5 bases, and 3 bases had no gene match. CDR3 bases: TGTGCCAGCAGCCGCCTAGCGGGAGGCTACAATGAGCAGTTCTTC. Protein sequence: CASSRLAGGYNEQFF. The variable domain in full, completed from reference TRBV7-9 and TRBJ2-1, reads DTGVSQNPRHKITKRGQNVTFRCDPISEHNRLYWYRQTLGQGPEFLTYFQNEAQLEKSRLLSDRFSAERPKGSFSTLEIQRTEQGDSAMYLCASSRLAGGYNEQFFGPGTRLTVL.

This clone was seen once. The DNA for the CDR3 is TGTGCCAGCAGCTCTGGGCTAGGGAACACCATATATTTT. Its protein product is CASSSGLGNTIYF. V and J are TRBV7-2 and TRBJ1-3; D gene unclear. The CDR3 consists of 13 residues. Trimming removed 4 bases at V and 7 bases at J, with 11 bases between. The V gene's germline CDR1 is SGHTA and CDR2 FQGNSA.

This clone was recorded once. V usage is TRBV7-9 and J usage is TRBJ1-6, with D possibly being TRBD1 (6 bases). V lost 6 bases and J 9 bases, leaving 21 bases between the germline ends. This CDR3 is built from 16 residues. Germline CDR1 and CDR2: SEHNR and FQNEAQ (reference sequence). CDR3 sequence (DNA): TGTGCCAGCAGTCTCGGGCAGGGGTTAAATAGTTCACCCCTCCACTTT. Amino acid sequence: CASSLGQGLNSSPLHF.

The chain links TRBV19 to TRBJ1-1; D perhaps matches TRBD1 (5 bases). Trimming stripped 5 bases from V and 9 bases from J, with 16 bases between. The CDR3 spans 13 residues. Germline V gives CDR1 LNHDA, CDR2 SQIVND (reference sequence). The CDR3 loop is CASSAINSGKAFF. The CDR3 DNA sequence: TGTGCCAGTAGTGCCATAAATTCAGGGAAAGCTTTCTTT.